The rows below give T cell receptor beta chains drawn from one sample of a study of identical twins. MiXCR was run by TCRdb on the 5' RACE reads, yielding one entry per CDR3 protein. The data contain roughly 1,500,000 distinct CDR3 sequences, roughly a third of them singletons. Sequencing used cord blood. These receptors were collected from a newborn girl in good health. CDR3s include the opening cysteine and the closing phenylalanine or tryptophan.

CDR3: CASSFAIWPSSYNEQFF; J: TRBJ2-1; V: TRBV12-3/TRBV12-4
CDR3: CAGSWGTVLYDQYF; J: TRBJ2-5; V: TRBV12-3/TRBV12-4
CDR3: CASGGLAGGYNEQFF; J: TRBJ2-1; V: TRBV27
CDR3: CSAARGKETQYF; J: TRBJ2-5; V: TRBV20-1
CDR3: CSARDRRTGETYEQYF; J: TRBJ2-7; V: TRBV20-1
CDR3: CASSVKAQRLDTDTQYF; J: TRBJ2-3; V: TRBV9
CDR3: CSASNGNTQYF; J: TRBJ2-3; V: TRBV20-1
CDR3: CASSLFLAGDLSTDTQYF; J: TRBJ2-3; V: TRBV5-8
CDR3: CASKPSTDTQYF; J: TRBJ2-3; V: TRBV12-3/TRBV12-4
CDR3: CASSYEDRGSGGYTF; J: TRBJ1-2; V: TRBV6-5
CDR3: CASSATNQETQYF; J: TRBJ2-5; V: TRBV2
CDR3: CASSLEWRSLSSYNEQFF; J: TRBJ2-1; V: TRBV7-8
CDR3: CASSLGRVKWTYEQYF; J: TRBJ2-7; V: TRBV13
CDR3: CASSPGWEQYF; J: TRBJ2-7; V: TRBV18
CDR3: CSASLTGNNGYTF; J: TRBJ1-2; V: TRBV20-1
CDR3: CASMVATDTQYF; J: TRBJ2-3; V: TRBV7-9
CDR3: CASSPPDGGYEQYF; J: TRBJ2-7; V: TRBV13
CDR3: CASSPRRGYNEQFF; J: TRBJ2-1; V: TRBV7-2
CDR3: CASRPTSNRFAYEQYF; J: TRBJ2-7; V: TRBV28
CDR3: CASSYLGLAGTDTQYF; J: TRBJ2-3; V: TRBV6-6
CDR3: CASSLHPGLAEETQYF; J: -; V: TRBV7-2
CDR3: CASSLADRDITEAFF; J: TRBJ1-1; V: TRBV27
CDR3: CASIPSSYEQYF; J: TRBJ2-7; V: TRBV5-1
CDR3: CSAGRFDRGYEQYF; J: TRBJ2-7; V: TRBV20-1
CDR3: CASSRDRASYGYTF; J: TRBJ1-2; V: TRBV7-9
CDR3: CAISEGRDVMNTEAFF; J: TRBJ1-1; V: TRBV10-3
CDR3: CASSSTSGTYNERFF; J: TRBJ2-1; V: TRBV7-9
CDR3: CSAADRVGNRPQHF; J: TRBJ1-5; V: TRBV20-1
CDR3: CATGQGAEAFF; J: TRBJ1-1; V: TRBV24-1